These T cell receptor beta chains were read from a single sample in a study of T cell responses to AZD1222 COVID-19 vaccine. Measured with immunoSEQ multiplex PCR; TCRdb has only the in-frame clones, and not every one. The table records almost 95,000 clones, roughly 85% of them present only once. This specimen consisted of peripheral blood, obtained 28 days after the second AZD1222 dose. These receptors originate from an adult who received the AZD1222 COVID-19 vaccine. The CDR3 runs from the conserved cysteine through the conserved F or W. The D gene is left open where the match is weak. Rows may omit the clone size; those that give it use once, few, many or a size class.

J gene	D gene	clone size	V gene	CDR3 DNA	CDR3 protein
TRBJ1-1	TRBD1	once	TRBV5-6	TGTGCCAGCTCCGCTCGTGCCAGGGGGCCAACTGAAGCTTTCTTT	CASSARARGPTEAFF
TRBJ1-1	.	.	TRBV6-5	TGTGCCAGCAGTCCACGTGGAGGGGGTAACACTGAAGCTTTCTTT	CASSPRGGGNTEAFF
TRBJ1-2	.	.	TRBV12-3/TRBV12-4	TGTGCCAGCAGCAACGACTGGAACTATGGCTACACCTTC	CASSNDWNYGYTF
TRBJ2-7	TRBD1	.	TRBV6-2/TRBV6-3	TGTGCCAGCAGTTCCGGGACAGGGAACCCCTACGAGCAGTACTTC	CASSSGTGNPYEQYF
TRBJ1-2	.	.	TRBV28	TGTGCCAGCAGTTCCCCGTACAATAACTATGGCTACACCTTC	CASSSPYNNYGYTF
TRBJ2-3	TRBD2	.	TRBV4-1	TGCGCCAGCAGCCAAGAACTAGCGGGGGGGCGGGATACGCAGTATTTT	CASSQELAGGRDTQYF
TRBJ1-1	.	.	TRBV9	TGTGCCAGCAGCGTCCTAGGGGAAAACACTGAAGCTTTCTTT	CASSVLGENTEAFF
TRBJ2-1	.	.	TRBV14	TGTGCCAGCAGCCCGACTGGGGGAGCCTACAATGAGCAGTTCTTC	CASSPTGGAYNEQFF
TRBJ2-4	TRBD2	few	TRBV11-2	TGTGCCAGCAGCTTAAATAGCGGGGGGGAAAACATTCAGTACTTC	CASSLNSGGENIQYF
TRBJ2-5	.	.	TRBV6-5	TGTGCCAGCAACGATTTACAGCAAGAGACCCAGTACTTC	CASNDLQQETQYF
TRBJ2-3	TRBD2	.	TRBV7-2	TGTGCCAGCAGCTCCCTCGGGACTAAGCAGTATTTT	CASSSLGTKQYF
TRBJ1-2	.	.	TRBV5-1	TGCGCCAGCAGCTTGGCGGCAGGGGAGCCCTATGGCTACACCTTC	CASSLAAGEPYGYTF
TRBJ2-7	TRBD1	.	TRBV19	TGTGCCAGTAGTCCAGGGACAGGGAGCTCCTACGAGCAGTACTTC	CASSPGTGSSYEQYF
TRBJ1-5	.	.	TRBV7-6	TGTGCCAGCACCCCACGGGTAGGGGAGGATCAGCCCCAGCATTTT	CASTPRVGEDQPQHF
TRBJ1-1	.	.	TRBV6-1	TGTGCCAGCACGAGAGCGGCTGAAGCTTTCTTT	CASTRAAEAFF
TRBJ2-3	.	.	TRBV14	TGTGCCAGCAGCCAAGATATGGGGGGGGCGAGGGATACGCAGTATTTT	CASSQDMGGARDTQYF
TRBJ2-1	.	.	TRBV6-6	TGTGCCAGCAGTTACCTCCGATCGCAAGGTGAGCAGTTCTTC	CASSYLRSQGEQFF
TRBJ2-1	.	once	TRBV28	TGTGCCAGCAGCGACGTTTACAATGAGCAGTTCTTC	CASSDVYNEQFF
TRBJ1-1	TRBD1	.	TRBV13	TGTGCCAGCAGCCCACAGGGGATGAACACTGAAGCTTTCTTT	CASSPQGMNTEAFF
TRBJ2-7	TRBD1	.	TRBV2	TGTGCCAGCAGTTACGTCAGGACAGGCCTCTACGAGCAGTACTTC	CASSYVRTGLYEQYF
TRBJ2-7	.	.	TRBV4-3	TGCGCCAGCAGCCAGTACTCCGGGACTTCTTACGAGCAGTACTTC	CASSQYSGTSYEQYF
TRBJ2-7	.	.	TRBV6-4	TGTGCCAGCAGTAGACAGATAAACTACGAGCAGTACTTC	CASSRQINYEQYF
TRBJ2-7	.	.	TRBV5-1	TGCGCCAGCAGCTTCCCCCGGGGAGACTACGAGCAGTACTTC	CASSFPRGDYEQYF
TRBJ1-1	.	.	TRBV12-3/TRBV12-4	TGTGCCAGCAATCCTGGCGCGTCCACTGAAGCTTTCTTT	CASNPGASTEAFF
TRBJ1-1	.	.	TRBV10-1	TGCGCCAGCAGTAAGACCGGGGATCCGAGGCCTGAAGCTTTCTTT	CASSKTGDPRPEAFF
TRBJ2-3	TRBD2	.	TRBV5-4	TGTGCCAGCAGCTTGCGAGCGGGGGGGCCGCCAGATACGCAGTATTTT	CASSLRAGGPPDTQYF
TRBJ1-6	TRBD1	once	TRBV7-3	TGTGCCAGCAGCTTGGAAAACAGGGGGCTTAATTCACCCCTCCACTTT	CASSLENRGLNSPLHF
TRBJ2-2	.	.	TRBV7-9	TGTGCCAGCAGCTTAGTAAATCTTAATACCGGGGAGCTGTTTTTT	CASSLVNLNTGELFF
TRBJ2-1	.	few	TRBV7-3	TGTGCCCCCCTACAGGAGAGCTCCTACAATGAGCAGTTCTTC	CAPLQESSYNEQFF
TRBJ1-2	.	few	TRBV29-1	TGCAGCGTTGTCGACGGGGCACAAAGGTCCTATGGCTACACCTTC	CSVVDGAQRSYGYTF
TRBJ2-1	TRBD1	.	TRBV5-1	TGCGCCAGCAGCTTATCAGGGGGCGCCGGTTATGAGCAGTTCTTC	CASSLSGGAGYEQFF
TRBJ2-7	.	.	TRBV12-5	TGTGCTAGTGGCCCGGGGGACGGGGGAAACGAGCAGTACTTC	CASGPGDGGNEQYF
TRBJ1-6	.	.	TRBV7-8	TGTGCCAGCAGCTTAGGAAGTCTGAGCTACACCCTCCACTTT	CASSLGSLSYTLHF
TRBJ2-3	.	.	TRBV7-2	TGTGCCAGCAGCTTAGCTAGGGTCCCAGATACGCAGTATTTT	CASSLARVPDTQYF
TRBJ2-3	TRBD1	once	TRBV7-9	TGTGCCAGCGCCCCGGGACAGGGGGATACGCAGTATTTT	CASAPGQGDTQYF
TRBJ1-3	.	.	TRBV28	TGTGCCAGCAGTTTGTTAGACAACACCATATATTTT	CASSLLDNTIYF
TRBJ2-5	TRBD2	.	TRBV5-1	TGCGCCAGCAGCTTGGTCGGACTAGCGGGAGCAGAGACCCAGTACTTC	CASSLVGLAGAETQYF
TRBJ1-1	.	.	TRBV23-1	TGCGCCAGCAGTCAATCGTTGGGAACCCGCCCTATGAACACTGAAGCTTTCTTT	CASSQSLGTRPMNTEAFF
TRBJ1-3	TRBD1	.	TRBV5-4	TGTGCCAGCAGCTTACAGGGGCGCTACTCTGGAAACACCATATATTTT	CASSLQGRYSGNTIYF
TRBJ1-2	TRBD1	.	TRBV3-1/TRBV3-2	TGTGCCAGCAGCCAAGAAGGACAGGGCTACTATGGCTACACCTTC	CASSQEGQGYYGYTF
TRBJ2-1	.	.	TRBV5-1	TGCGCCAGCAGCCGTCTTCGGGACATATGGGACAATGAGCAGTTCTTC	CASSRLRDIWDNEQFF
TRBJ2-3	TRBD2	once	TRBV7-2	TGTGCCAGCAGCGCCTCCGAGACTAGCGGGAGAATAGATACGCAGTATTTT	CASSASETSGRIDTQYF
TRBJ2-5	TRBD2	.	TRBV2	TGTGCCAGCAGTGTCGGCGGGGGGGCGGAGACCCAGTACTTC	CASSVGGGAETQYF
TRBJ1-2	.	.	TRBV24-1	TGTGCCACCAGTGCTTCAGGGGACTATGGCTACACCTTC	CATSASGDYGYTF
TRBJ2-3	.	.	TRBV2	TGTGCCAGCAGTGTCACTAGCTACAGTACGCAGTATTTT	CASSVTSYSTQYF
TRBJ2-1	TRBD1	.	TRBV2	TGTGCCAGCAGCCCGCAGGGGGCGAGCGTTGAGCAGTTCTTC	CASSPQGASVEQFF
TRBJ1-1	.	once	TRBV29-1	TGCAGCGTTGGACTGAACACTGAAGCTTTCTTT	CSVGLNTEAFF
TRBJ2-6	.	.	TRBV19	TGTGCCAGTAGGCCTGGAGGTGGTGGGGCCAACGTCCTGACTTTC	CASRPGGGGANVLTF
TRBJ2-7	.	.	TRBV19	TGTGCCAGCGCATCGGGTACTGGGTACGAGCAGTACTTC	CASASGTGYEQYF
TRBJ2-3	.	.	TRBV4-2	TGTGCCAGCAGCCCTGGAGTAGATACGCAGTATTTT	CASSPGVDTQYF
TRBJ2-7	TRBD2	once	TRBV28	TGTGCCAGCAGCTCCCCCCGCCCCCCAGCCAGGATATCAATCGCGGGCGGGGGATCCTACGAGCAGTACTTC	CASSSPRPPARISIAGGGSYEQYF
TRBJ2-2	.	.	TRBV7-9	TGTGCCAGCAGCTTAGCGCGAGGGGCCCACACCGGGGAGCTGTTTTTT	CASSLARGAHTGELFF
TRBJ1-2	TRBD1	.	TRBV9	TGTGCCAGCAGCGTGGGACAGGGTTGGAACTATGGCTACACCTTC	CASSVGQGWNYGYTF